Listed here are 20 T cell receptor beta chains from one sample, sequenced in a study of blood T cell repertoires in COVID-19. Sequencing was performed with immunoSEQ multiplex PCR; in TCRdb, only in-frame clones are kept and a portion is missing. The sample has 84,000 or so clones; 80% are singletons. The source material was peripheral blood. These receptors came from a woman of 80 years or more with acute or convalescent COVID-19.

The chain carries TRBV5-1 and TRBJ1-1; D gene uncertain. The CDR3 is 15 amino acids. From germline, CDR1 is SGHRS and CDR2 YFSETQ. Trimming took 3 bases from V and 2 from J, leaving 14 bases between them. The CDR3 bases are TGCGCCAGCAGCTACTCGAAGCGCGCCAACACTGAAGCTTTCTTT. Encoded protein: CASSYSKRANTEAFF.

This clone showed up just a few times. The chain recombines TRBV6-1 with TRBJ2-5, with D maybe TRBD1 (6 bases). V dropped 2 bases and J dropped 5 bases, with 21 bases sitting between them. Germline V gene lookup returns CDR1 MNHNS and CDR2 SASEGT. The CDR3 is 17 amino acids. CDR3 loop: CASSETTGPREGETQYF. The CDR3 DNA is TGTGCCAGCAGTGAAACGACAGGCCCCCGGGAAGGGGAGACCCAGTACTTC.

In its sample, this clone was seen once. The CDR3: CASSLNSYNEQFF. CDR3 DNA sequence: TGTGCCAGCAGTCTTAACTCCTACAATGAGCAGTTCTTC. This chain joins TRBV12-3 or TRBV12-4 and TRBJ2-1; D unclear. The CDR3 consists of 13 residues. The V end was cut by 5 bases, the J end by 0 bases, with 5 bases between.

This clone showed up just a few times. The chain employs TRBV6-5 and TRBJ1-1; no reliable D call. The CDR3 has 13 amino acids. Germline V lookup: CDR1 MNHEY, CDR2 SVGAGI. V shed 1 base and J shed 3 bases, with 6 bases lying between them. The CDR3, as DNA: TGTGCCAGCAGTTACTTTCGGGACACTGAAGCTTTCTTT. Translation gives CASSYFRDTEAFF.

J is TRBJ1-1 and V is TRBV19, with 7 bases that match TRBD1. The germline CDR1 and CDR2 sequences are LNHDA and SQIVND (reference sequence). J was trimmed by 11 bases and V by 1 base; bases with no gene match: 4. This CDR3 has 12 residues. The CDR3 bases are TGTGCCAGTAGTATAGGGACAGGTGTCGCTTTCTTT. Its translation: CASSIGTGVAFF.

This clone was seen only once. The V gene is TRBV18, the J gene TRBJ1-5, with TRBD1 matching over 9 bases. Germline lookup yields CDR1 KGHSH and CDR2 LQKENI. The CDR3 consists of 19 residues. Trimming took 8 bases from V and 1 from J; bases not matched to a gene: 18. CDR3 protein: CASPRDGTGSFWSNQPQHF. The CDR3 DNA reads TGTGCCAGCCCACGGGATGGGACAGGGTCGTTTTGGAGCAATCAGCCCCAGCATTTT.

The J gene is TRBJ2-7, the V gene TRBV9, with D possibly being TRBD2 (7 bases). CDR3 length: 15 residues. V lost 4 bases and J lost 2, with 16 bases in between. CDR1 and CDR2 (germline): SGDLS, YYNGEE. The CDR3 reads CASSQTGGPTYEQYF. In nucleotides, the CDR3 is TGTGCCAGCAGCCAAACCGGGGGGCCGACCTACGAGCAGTACTTC. The whole variable domain, remainder taken from reference TRBV9 and TRBJ2-7, is DSGVTQTPKHLITATGQRVTLRCSPRSGDLSVYWYQQSLDQGLQFLIQYYNGEERAKGNILERFSAQQFPDLHSELNLSSLELGDSALYFCASSQTGGPTYEQYFGPGTRLTVT.

This chain joins TRBV7-3 and TRBJ2-2; TRBD1 aligns across 7 bases. Germline loops: CDR1 SGHTA, CDR2 FQGTGA. The CDR3 covers 15 residues. Unmatched junction bases numbered 8, after V lost 5 bases and J lost 5 bases. The CDR3 bases are TGTGCCAGCAGCCAACGACAGGGACCGACCGGGGAGCTGTTTTTT. Its translation is CASSQRQGPTGELFF.

V gene TRBV4-1 combines with J gene TRBJ1-5; 7 bases are shared with TRBD1. The V and J ends lost 2 bases and 7 bases, in that order; junction bases with no gene match: 11. Germline CDR1 is MGHRA and CDR2 is YSYEKL. The CDR3 is 16 amino acids. CDR3 nucleotides: TGCGCCAGCAGCCAAACCGGGACAGCGGGCGGACAGCCCCAGCATTTT. Translating it yields CASSQTGTAGGQPQHF.

The rearrangement uses TRBV11-2 and TRBJ1-6; 7 bases match TRBD1. J was trimmed by 4 bases and V by 5 bases; bases with no gene match: 5. This CDR3 comprises 15 residues. CDR1 and CDR2 (germline): SGHAT, FQNNGV. The CDR3 spells CASSLRDSYNSPLHF. The DNA of the CDR3 is TGTGCCAGCAGCCTCCGGGACAGTTATAATTCACCCCTCCACTTT.

The chain employs TRBV7-8 and TRBJ1-3; 8 nucleotides line up with TRBD1. The junction had 3 bases not matched to a gene; V was cut back by 5 bases and J by 3 bases. From germline, CDR1 is SGHVS and CDR2 FQNEAQ. The CDR3 runs 14 residues. The CDR3 nucleotides read TGTGCCAGCAGCCCTACAGGGGGTGGAAACACCATATATTTT. Amino acids: CASSPTGGGNTIYF. The full variable domain, in which reference TRBV7-8 and TRBJ1-3 provide the parts outside the CDR3, is GAGVSQSPRYKVAKRGQDVALRCDPISGHVSLFWYQQALGQGPEFLTYFQNEAQLDKSGLPSDRFFAERPEGSVSTLKIQRTQQEDSAVYLCASSPTGGGNTIYFGEGSWLTVV.

The V and J genes are TRBV15 and TRBJ1-1; a possible D gene is TRBD1 (6 bases). In germline, CDR1 is LNHNV, CDR2 YYDKDF (reference sequence). Between the trimmed V and J ends, which lost 2 bases and 11 bases, there was a span of 12 bases. The CDR3 extends over 12 amino acids. The CDR3 nucleotides are TGTGCCACCAGCAGACTTAGACAGGCGGCTTTCTTT. Translating gives CATSRLRQAAFF.

The rearrangement uses TRBV5-6 and TRBJ1-2, with 7 nucleotides matching TRBD1. The trim removed 5 bases at V and 2 bases at J, leaving 3 bases unmatched. Germline V gene sequence: CDR1 SGHDT, CDR2 YYEEEE. This CDR3 has 13 residues. CDR3 protein: CASSSRGNYGYTF. For the CDR3, the DNA is TGTGCCAGCAGTTCCAGGGGGAACTATGGCTACACCTTC.

The chain employs TRBV5-1 and TRBJ2-7; 12 bases are a match to TRBD2. CDR3 length: 15 amino acids. V gave up 0 bases and J gave up 4 bases; unmatched junction bases: 2. CDR1 and CDR2 from the germline V gene are SGHRS and YFSETQ. CDR3 DNA: TGCGCCAGCAGCTTGGTGACTAGCGGGAGTTACGAGCAGTACTTC. Translation: CASSLVTSGSYEQYF.

The table lists this clone with a few counts. The rearrangement links TRBV6-1 to TRBJ1-1; no reliable D call. Trimming pared 0 bases from V and 5 bases from J, leaving 4 bases between. Germline lookup yields CDR1 MNHNS and CDR2 SASEGT. This CDR3 is 12 amino acids long. The CDR3 DNA follows: TGTGCCAGCAGTGAAGCCGGGACTGAAGCTTTCTTT. Residues: CASSEAGTEAFF.

The V and J genes are TRBV7-8 and TRBJ2-1; D might be TRBD2 (6 bases). CDR3 length equals 13 residues. In germline, CDR1 is SGHVS, CDR2 FQNEAQ. The germline V and J ends were trimmed by 2 bases and 9 bases, with 11 bases remaining between them. The CDR3 region is CASSLQLAPEQFF. CDR3 DNA sequence: TGTGCCAGCAGCTTACAACTAGCTCCTGAGCAGTTCTTC.

The V gene is TRBV5-1, the J gene TRBJ2-1; 7 bases match TRBD2. V lost 4 bases to trimming and J lost 4 bases; unmatched junction nucleotides: 11. Germline V gene data show CDR1 as SGHRS and CDR2 as YFSETQ. The CDR3 runs 16 residues. CDR3 coding DNA: TGCGCCAGCAGCCTGTCTGCGGGAGAGTTATACAATGAGCAGTTCTTC. Residues: CASSLSAGELYNEQFF.

The rearrangement links TRBV5-8 to TRBJ2-5; TRBD2 agrees at 7 bases. The CDR3 consists of 12 residues. With V trimmed by 2 bases and J by 5 bases, 0 bases remained unmatched. CDR1 is SGHTS, CDR2 YDEGEE, per germline. The CDR3 is CASSLLAETQYF. DNA of the CDR3: TGTGCCAGCAGCTTACTAGCGGAGACCCAGTACTTC.

The chain is built from TRBV3-1 (or the pseudogene TRBV3-2) and TRBJ2-3, with 9 bases aligning to TRBD1. With V trimmed by 6 bases and J by 6 bases, 13 bases remained unmatched. The CDR3 length is 16 residues. The V gene's germline CDR1 is LGHDT and CDR2 YNNKEL (reference sequence). This CDR3 reads CASRGSGTGSPDTQYF. In nucleotides, the CDR3 is TGTGCCAGCAGAGGATCCGGGACAGGGAGCCCGGATACGCAGTATTTT.

The CDR3 here is CASSLQQGADEQFF. The CDR3 nucleotides read TGTGCCAGCTCACTTCAACAGGGGGCGGATGAGCAGTTCTTC. The V and J genes are TRBV18 and TRBJ2-1; 9 positions match TRBD1. CDR1 is KGHSH, CDR2 LQKENI, per germline. The CDR3 sequence is 14 residues long. The J segment lost 8 bases and the V segment lost 4 bases, leaving 6 bases of the junction unmatched.